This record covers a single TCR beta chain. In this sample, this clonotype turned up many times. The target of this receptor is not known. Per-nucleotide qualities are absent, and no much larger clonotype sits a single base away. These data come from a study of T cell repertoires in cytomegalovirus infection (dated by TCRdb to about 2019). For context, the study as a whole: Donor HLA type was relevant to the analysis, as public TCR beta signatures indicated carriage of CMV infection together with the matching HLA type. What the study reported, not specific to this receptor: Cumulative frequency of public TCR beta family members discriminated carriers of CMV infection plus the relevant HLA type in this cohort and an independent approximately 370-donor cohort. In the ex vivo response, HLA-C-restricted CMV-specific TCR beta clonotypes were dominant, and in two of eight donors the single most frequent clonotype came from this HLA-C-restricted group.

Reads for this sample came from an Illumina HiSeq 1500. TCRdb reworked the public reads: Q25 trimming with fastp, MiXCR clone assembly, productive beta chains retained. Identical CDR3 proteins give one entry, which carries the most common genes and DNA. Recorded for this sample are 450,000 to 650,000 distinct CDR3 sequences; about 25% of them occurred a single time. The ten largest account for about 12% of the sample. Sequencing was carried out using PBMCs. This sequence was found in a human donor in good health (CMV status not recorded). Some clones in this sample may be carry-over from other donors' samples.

Read as DNA, the sequence is TGTGCCAGCAGTGGCGGACTAGCGGGGTACGAGCAGTACTTC. Its protein reads: CASSGGLAGYEQYF. The V gene is TRBV6-1 and the J gene is TRBJ2-7; 12 central nucleotides agree with TRBD2. CDR1 MNHNS and CDR2 SASEGT are derived from the germline V gene. V is pruned by 4 bases and J by 4 bases, leaving 2 bases of the junction without a gene match. Including the terminal cysteine and phenylalanine, the CDR3 comprises 14 residues. Just CDR3 DNA is preserved here, 42 bases in frame from base 1.